This passage covers 25 T cell receptor beta chains from one sample sequenced in a study of T cell clones after liver transplantation (dated by TCRdb to the late 2010s). Reading the label with the study, this specimen's time point is: pre-transplant. To prepare the library, the immunoSEQ multiplex PCR assay was applied. In its TCRdb copy, this immuneACCESS table keeps in-frame sequences only and misses some clones. Where compared with another copy, unresolved V genes explain less than half of these, and the others have no known cause. Recorded for this sample are thousands of clones; around three quarters of them occurred a single time. The ten largest account for about a quarter of the sample. Sequenced material: CD8+ T cells from blood, taken before liver transplant. The receptors were gathered from a human donor who received a liver transplant.

This clone has a handful of counts. The chain links TRBV7-2 to TRBJ1-2; TRBD1 matches at 7 bases. V lost 1 base and J lost 4; bases outside the gene matches: 3. Germline CDR1 and CDR2: SGHTA and FQGNSA. The CDR3 has 14 residues. CDR3: CASSLVDRSYGYTF. As DNA, the CDR3 is TGTGCCAGCAGCTTAGTGGACAGGAGCTATGGCTACACCTTC.

The sample holds a few counts of this clone. V gene TRBV7-9 combines with J gene TRBJ1-3; D is possibly TRBD1 (6 bases). Germline V gene sequence: CDR1 SEHNR, CDR2 FQNEAQ (reference sequence). V was shortened by 6 bases and J by 0 bases, with 12 bases between the two germline ends. The CDR3 spans 15 residues. The CDR3 nucleotides are TGTGCCAGCAGACCGGGGGGGCTCTCTGGAAACACCATATATTTT. The encoded protein is CASRPGGLSGNTIYF.

This clone occurred a few times. The CDR3 DNA sequence: TGCGCCAGCAGCCAAGAGGGGACAGGGAACACTGAAGCTTTCTTT. As protein: CASSQEGTGNTEAFF. The chain recombines TRBV4-1 with TRBJ1-1; TRBD1 agrees at 8 bases. Germline CDR1 and CDR2: MGHRA and YSYEKL. With V trimmed by 0 bases and J by 1 base, 1 base remained unmatched. The CDR3 is 15 amino acids.

The J gene is TRBJ2-1, the V gene TRBV28, with 8 bases aligning to TRBD1. The V segment lost 3 bases and the J segment 1 base; nucleotides outside the gene matches: 5. Germline V lookup: CDR1 MDHEN, CDR2 SYDVKM. This CDR3 region has 16 residues. CDR3 amino acids: CASSLTGALSYNEQFF. Here the CDR3 DNA reads TGTGCCAGCAGTTTGACAGGGGCGCTTTCCTACAATGAGCAGTTCTTC.

This sequence joins TRBV6-6 and TRBJ2-3; possibly TRBD2 for D (5 bases). Per germline, CDR1 MNHNY and CDR2 SVGAGI (reference sequence). Trimming stripped 6 bases from V and 2 bases from J, with 12 bases between. The CDR3 is 14 residues long. CDR3: CASSPTINTDTQYF. The CDR3 DNA is TGTGCCAGCAGCCCGACTATCAACACAGATACGCAGTATTTT.

This CDR3 reads CASSPGFTDTQYF. CDR3 coding DNA: TGTGCCAGCAGTCCAGGGTTCACAGATACGCAGTATTTT. The chain has TRBV6-5 and TRBJ2-3; D may be TRBD1 (5 bases). The CDR3 covers 13 residues. Trimming shortened V by 5 bases and J by 2 bases, and 8 bases separated the two germline ends. The germline CDR1 and CDR2 sequences are MNHEY and SVGAGI.

There are a few counts of this clone. This chain links TRBV15 with TRBJ2-4; 9 bases are shared with TRBD2. CDR1 and CDR2 from the germline V gene are LNHNV and YYDKDF (reference sequence). The V gene end was trimmed by 0 bases and the J gene end by 6 bases; junction bases not matched to a gene: 3. This CDR3 is 15 amino acids long. Here the CDR3 reads CATSRDSSGVNIQYF. In DNA, the CDR3 is TGTGCCACCAGCAGAGATTCTAGCGGGGTAAACATTCAGTACTTC.

The CDR3 spells CASSEALTWGKQETQYF. As DNA, the CDR3 is TGTGCCAGCAGTGAAGCCTTGACGTGGGGAAAGCAAGAGACCCAGTACTTC. The gene calls are TRBV6-1 and TRBJ2-5; D call uncertain. V gave up 0 bases and J gave up 2 bases, with 16 bases separating them. Germline CDR1 and CDR2: MNHNS and SASEGT. The CDR3 has 17 amino acids.

This clone was seen only a few times. This chain links TRBV2 with TRBJ2-7; D unclear. This CDR3 is 11 amino acids long. Germline lookup yields CDR1 SNHLY and CDR2 FYNNEI. Trimming removed 3 bases at V and 2 bases at J, with 2 bases between. Here the CDR3 DNA reads TGTGCCAGCAGTGAGGCCTACGAGCAGTACGTC. Translating it yields CASSEAYEQYV.

This chain joins TRBV27 and TRBJ1-1; D remains unclear. Trimming stripped 2 bases from V and 1 base from J, with 11 bases between. Per germline, CDR1 MNHEY and CDR2 SMNVEV (reference sequence). This CDR3 has 15 amino acids. CDR3 in amino acids: CASSLSPNTNTEAFF. The DNA of the CDR3 is TGTGCCAGCAGTTTAAGCCCCAACACGAACACTGAAGCTTTCTTT.

This clone was seen a handful of times. The genes are TRBV19 and TRBJ1-5; no reliable D call. The CDR3 has 16 residues. Germline CDR1 and CDR2: LNHDA and SQIVND (reference sequence). V lost 10 bases and J lost 1, with 20 bases in between. The CDR3 sequence is CATNLVSAGSNQPQHF. As DNA, the CDR3 is TGTGCCACCAACCTTGTCTCAGCGGGCAGCAATCAGCCCCAGCATTTT.

The chain uses TRBV15 and TRBJ2-3, with 7 bases matching TRBD2. Germline trimming cut 5 bases from V and 3 bases from J; bases unmatched to any gene: 14. CDR3 length equals 17 residues. Germline loops: CDR1 LNHNV, CDR2 YYDKDF (reference sequence). The CDR3 reads CATSPLLEGRGTDTQYF. DNA for the CDR3: TGTGCCACCAGCCCCCTCCTGGAAGGGCGGGGGACAGATACGCAGTATTTT.

The chain has TRBV19 and TRBJ2-3, with 12 bases aligning to TRBD2. V was clipped by 3 bases and J by 4 bases; unmatched bases: 5. Per the germline V gene, CDR1 is LNHDA and CDR2 is SQIVND (reference sequence). The CDR3 sequence is 16 residues long. In nucleotides, the CDR3 is TGTGCCAGTAGTATTTCGGGACTAGCGGGTTCAGATACGCAGTATTTT. Encoded protein: CASSISGLAGSDTQYF.

The chain employs TRBV7-9 and TRBJ2-1; 8 bases line up with TRBD1. Germline CDR1 and CDR2: SEHNR and FQNEAQ (reference sequence). The V and J ends lost 4 bases and 2 bases, in that order; junction bases with no gene match: 7. The CDR3 sequence is 16 residues long. The CDR3 nucleotides read TGTGCCAGCAGCTCGCTCAGGGGGCTTACCTACAATGAGCAGTTCTTC. Translating it yields CASSSLRGLTYNEQFF.

The chain carries TRBV27 and TRBJ2-7, with TRBD2 matching 11 bases. CDR1 is MNHEY and CDR2 is SMNVEV in the germline V gene (reference sequence). Trimming cost V 1 base and J 2 bases; bases outside gene matches: 10. The CDR3 runs 18 residues. For the CDR3, the DNA is TGTGCCAGCAGTTTATTGGCTAGCGGGGGGCCCTCCCCCTACGAGCAGTACTTC. Translating gives CASSLLASGGPSPYEQYF.

This clone came up a few times. The chain uses TRBV27 and TRBJ1-5, with D possibly matching TRBD1 (6 bases). Per the germline V gene, CDR1 is MNHEY and CDR2 is SMNVEV (reference sequence). V gave up 8 bases and J gave up 2 bases, with 10 bases separating them. The CDR3 runs 13 residues. The CDR3, as DNA: TGTGCCAGCGGACAGAGTGGCAATCAGCCCCAGCATTTT. Its translation is CASGQSGNQPQHF.

The chain carries TRBV10-1 and TRBJ2-5, with D unresolved. In germline, CDR1 is WNHNN, CDR2 SYGVQD (reference sequence). V shed 4 bases and J shed 3 bases, with 18 bases lying between them. The CDR3 is 16 residues long. The CDR3 DNA is TGCGCCAGCAGTGTCCCAGGACGGAGAATTGAAGAGACCCAGTACTTC. Encoded protein: CASSVPGRRIEETQYF.

The rearrangement joins TRBV29-1 to TRBJ2-1; D may be TRBD2 (5 bases). This CDR3 spans 15 amino acids. Germline V CDR1 and CDR2: SQVTM, ANQGSEA. V lost 0 bases, J lost 7 bases, and 16 bases lay in between. CDR3 sequence (DNA): TGCAGCGTTGAAGATTGGGAGTATGGTGAGAATGAGCAGTTCTTC. Its protein product is CSVEDWEYGENEQFF.

The chain joins TRBV18 to TRBJ2-1, with TRBD2 identical over 8 bases. The CDR3 totals 14 residues. The V gene's germline CDR1 is KGHSH and CDR2 LQKENI. V lost 0 bases and J lost 14; bases outside the gene matches: 9. CDR3 coding DNA: TGTGCCAGCTCACCACCGAGTAGCGGGGTCGGGGAGTTCTTC. This sequence encodes CASSPPSSGVGEFF.

This chain joins TRBV6-5 and TRBJ2-2, with TRBD2 identical over 9 bases. Losses at the gene ends were 4 bases for V and 3 bases for J; bases not matched to a gene: 0. CDR3 length: 14 residues. Germline V gives CDR1 MNHEY, CDR2 SVGAGI. CDR3 sequence: CASSWTSDTGELFF. The CDR3 DNA follows: TGTGCCAGCAGTTGGACTAGCGACACCGGGGAGCTGTTTTTT.

The CDR3: CASSEQGVSYEQYF. In DNA, the CDR3 is TGTGCCAGCAGTGAACAGGGGGTATCCTACGAGCAGTACTTC. The chain recombines TRBV2 with TRBJ2-7, with TRBD1 matching 7 bases. J gave up 1 base and V 2 bases, and 2 bases lay outside the gene matches. The CDR3 has 14 amino acids. Per germline, CDR1 SNHLY and CDR2 FYNNEI. The full variable domain, in which reference TRBV2 and TRBJ2-7 provide the parts outside the CDR3, is EPEVTQTPSHQVTQMGQEVILRCVPISNHLYFYWYRQILGQKVEFLVSFYNNEISEKSEIFDDQFSVERPDGSNFTLKIRSTKLEDSAMYFCASSEQGVSYEQYFGPGTRLTVT.

The genes are TRBV6-1 and TRBJ1-5, with D hard to call. In germline, CDR1 is MNHNS, CDR2 SASEGT. CDR3 size: 15 residues. The ends were cut back, 0 bases at V and 6 bases at J, with 12 bases in the middle. CDR3 sequence (DNA): TGTGCCAGCAGTGAAGCGGGAGCATTTGTTCAGCCCCAGCATTTT. This sequence encodes CASSEAGAFVQPQHF.

The table lists this clone with a few counts. The J gene is TRBJ2-5, the V gene TRBV9; TRBD1 agrees at 7 bases. The CDR3 has 16 amino acids. Per germline, CDR1 SGDLS and CDR2 YYNGEE. The junction had 12 bases not matched to a gene; V was cut back by 4 bases and J by 3 bases. For the CDR3, the DNA is TGTGCCAGCAGCCCCCAACCGGACAGGTTGGAAGAGACCCAGTACTTC. This translates into CASSPQPDRLEETQYF.

This clone has just one count. The rearrangement joins TRBV7-8 to TRBJ2-5; 10 bases fit TRBD1. Losses at the gene ends were 5 bases for V and 5 bases for J; bases not matched to a gene: 8. CDR1 is SGHVS, CDR2 FQNEAQ, per germline. The CDR3 extends over 15 amino acids. CDR3 sequence: CASSTLGQGLETQYF. In DNA form, the CDR3 reads TGTGCCAGCAGCACCCTGGGACAGGGGTTGGAGACCCAGTACTTC.

This clone ranks as medium-sized. The gene calls are TRBV4-3 and TRBJ2-1, with D possibly TRBD2 on 6 matching bases. V gave up 1 base and J gave up 8 bases, with 12 bases separating them. Looked up from germline, CDR1 is LGHNA and CDR2 is YSLEER. There are 14 residues in the CDR3. The CDR3 spells CASSQVPGVDEQFF. The CDR3 DNA sequence: TGCGCCAGCAGCCAAGTGCCGGGAGTGGATGAGCAGTTCTTC.